A selection of T cell receptor beta chains follows, all from one sample in a study of cytomegalovirus exposure and HLA in healthy donors. Profiled with immunoSEQ multiplex PCR; TCRdb holds only in-frame clones, not every one. The sample holds 95,000 to 150,000 clones; roughly 76% are singletons and the top ten take less than 2.5%. The material sequenced was PBMCs. The receptors originated from a man aged 25-40 years in good health and CMV-seronegative. Both conserved end residues are part of each CDR3. D genes are given only for firm matches. Size is omitted from some rows. Given values are once, few, many or a class for expanded clones.

j_gene: TRBJ2-3; d_gene: -; v_gene: TRBV9; abundance: -; CDR3nt: TGTGCCAGCAGCGTAGTTGGTAGCGGTAGCACAGATACGCAGTATTTT; CDR3aa: CASSVVGSGSTDTQYF
j_gene: TRBJ2-4; d_gene: TRBD2; v_gene: TRBV7-9; abundance: -; CDR3nt: TGTGCCAGCAGCAAGGGGACTAGCGGCCTACTAGCCAAAAACATTCAGTACTTC; CDR3aa: CASSKGTSGLLAKNIQYF
j_gene: TRBJ1-5; d_gene: -; v_gene: TRBV2; abundance: -; CDR3nt: TGTGCCAGCAGTGATTGGCCCAATCAGCCCCAGCATTTT; CDR3aa: CASSDWPNQPQHF
j_gene: TRBJ1-3; d_gene: -; v_gene: TRBV10-3; abundance: -; CDR3nt: TGTGCCGTCGAAGGGGCTGGAAACACCATATATTTT; CDR3aa: CAVEGAGNTIYF
j_gene: TRBJ1-1; d_gene: -; v_gene: TRBV30; abundance: -; CDR3nt: TGTGCCTGGAGTGGGGGTCGAGGGCAGATCCTCGCTGAAGCTTTCTTT; CDR3aa: CAWSGGRGQILAEAFF
j_gene: TRBJ2-4; d_gene: -; v_gene: TRBV7-2; abundance: -; CDR3nt: TGTGCCAGCAGCTTAGGACAGTTTTCTCAGCAAAACATTCAGTACTTC; CDR3aa: CASSLGQFSQQNIQYF
j_gene: TRBJ1-2; d_gene: -; v_gene: TRBV7-9; abundance: -; CDR3nt: TGTGCCAGCAGCTCCGTCGTGCGAGGAGAGGGTGGTGGCTACACCTTC; CDR3aa: CASSSVVRGEGGGYTF
j_gene: TRBJ1-1; d_gene: -; v_gene: TRBV28; abundance: -; CDR3nt: TGTGCCAGCAAACGGGGAATTATCAACACTGAAGCTTTCTTT; CDR3aa: CASKRGIINTEAFF
j_gene: TRBJ1-1; d_gene: TRBD1; v_gene: TRBV7-6; abundance: -; CDR3nt: TGTGCCAGCAGCCCTGGACAGGGGCTCTTGAACACTGAAGCTTTCTTT; CDR3aa: CASSPGQGLLNTEAFF
j_gene: TRBJ2-7; d_gene: -; v_gene: TRBV4-1; abundance: -; CDR3nt: TGCGCCAGCAGCCAACCTGAAGCAGGGATGGGGGAGCAGTACTTC; CDR3aa: CASSQPEAGMGEQYF
j_gene: TRBJ1-6; d_gene: TRBD1; v_gene: TRBV5-5; abundance: -; CDR3nt: TGTGCCAGCAGCTTGGAGGCAGGGGGCAGGTCACCCCTCCACTTT; CDR3aa: CASSLEAGGRSPLHF
j_gene: TRBJ2-2; d_gene: TRBD1; v_gene: TRBV7-2; abundance: -; CDR3nt: TGTGCCAGCAGCTTCTTGGGGGACAGGGGTGCCGGGGAGCTGTTTTTT; CDR3aa: CASSFLGDRGAGELFF
j_gene: TRBJ1-2; d_gene: -; v_gene: TRBV5-6; abundance: once; CDR3nt: TGTGCCAGCAGCTTGTGGTTGGCGGGGGTCGCTAACTATGGCTACACCTTC; CDR3aa: CASSLWLAGVANYGYTF
j_gene: TRBJ2-7; d_gene: TRBD1; v_gene: TRBV19; abundance: -; CDR3nt: TGTGCCAGTAAATTGAACAGGGGGGACTACGAGCAGTACTTC; CDR3aa: CASKLNRGDYEQYF
j_gene: TRBJ2-5; d_gene: -; v_gene: TRBV27; abundance: -; CDR3nt: TGTGCCAGCAGACCTCTCCGCCAGGATCCGACCCAGTACTTC; CDR3aa: CASRPLRQDPTQYF
j_gene: TRBJ2-2; d_gene: -; v_gene: TRBV5-6; abundance: -; CDR3nt: TGTGCCAGCAGCTTGGCCTGGGCTACCGGGGAGCTGTTTTTT; CDR3aa: CASSLAWATGELFF